This T cell receptor beta chain originates from a study of Graves' ophthalmopathy and Graves' hyperthyroidism. Overall study results and limits: Sensitivity of under 71% and specificity of roughly 78% were achieved by the model that predicted ophthalmopathy progression.

Amplification of TCR beta CDR3 regions used RNA transcripts. The workflow started with a first-round RT-PCR run with HTBI primers and then moved on to a second-round multiplex PCR. TCRdb analysed the multiplex PCR reads with MiXCR anew, one entry per CDR3 protein. The data contain about 1.2 million distinct CDR3 sequences, about 36% of them seen just once; the ten biggest clones take up roughly 11%. The CDR3 is 14 amino acids. V was cut by 2 bases and J by 5 bases, with 13 bases left in between. This clonotype was picked up a small number of times. Its antigen is still unknown. The chain carries TRBV12-3 or TRBV12-4 and TRBJ2-7, with D perhaps TRBD2 (5 bases). Sample: peripheral blood or thyroid tissue (not recorded which). This receptor was taken from an adult man with Graves' hyperthyroidism. The CDR3 DNA follows: TGTGCCAGCAGTTTACACCGGCGGGCTGACGAGCAGTACTTC. Translated: CASSLHRRADEQYF.